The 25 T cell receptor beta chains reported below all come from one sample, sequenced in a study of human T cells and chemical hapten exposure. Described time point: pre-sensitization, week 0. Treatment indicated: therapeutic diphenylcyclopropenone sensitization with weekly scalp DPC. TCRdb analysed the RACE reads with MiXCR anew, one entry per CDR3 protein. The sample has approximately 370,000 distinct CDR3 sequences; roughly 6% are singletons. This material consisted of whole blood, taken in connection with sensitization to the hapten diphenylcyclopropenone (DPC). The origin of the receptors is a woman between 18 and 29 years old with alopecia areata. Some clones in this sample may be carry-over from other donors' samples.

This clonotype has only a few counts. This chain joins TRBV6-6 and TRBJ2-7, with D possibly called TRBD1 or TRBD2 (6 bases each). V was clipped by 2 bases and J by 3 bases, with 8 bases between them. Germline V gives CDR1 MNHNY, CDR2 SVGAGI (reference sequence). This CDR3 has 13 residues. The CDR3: CASSYRGVYEQYF. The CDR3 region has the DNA TGTGCCAGCAGTTACAGGGGGGTCTACGAGCAGTACTTC.

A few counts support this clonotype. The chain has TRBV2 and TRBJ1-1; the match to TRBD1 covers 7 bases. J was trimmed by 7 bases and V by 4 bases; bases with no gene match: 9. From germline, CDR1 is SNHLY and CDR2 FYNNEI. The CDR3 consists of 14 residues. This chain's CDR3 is CASSGGTVYGEAFF. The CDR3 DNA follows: TGTGCCAGCAGTGGAGGGACAGTATACGGTGAAGCTTTCTTT.

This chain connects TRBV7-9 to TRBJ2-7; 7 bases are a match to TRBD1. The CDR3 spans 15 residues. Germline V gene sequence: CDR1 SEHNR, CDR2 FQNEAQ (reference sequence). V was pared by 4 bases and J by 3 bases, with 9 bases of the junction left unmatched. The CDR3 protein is CASSSAPGQHYEQYF. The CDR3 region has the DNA TGTGCCAGCAGCTCCGCGCCGGGACAGCACTACGAGCAGTACTTC.

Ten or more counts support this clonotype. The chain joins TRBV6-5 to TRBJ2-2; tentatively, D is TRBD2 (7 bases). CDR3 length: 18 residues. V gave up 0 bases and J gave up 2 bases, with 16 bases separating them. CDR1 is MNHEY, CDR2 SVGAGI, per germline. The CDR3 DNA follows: TGTGCCAGCAGTTACTCATGGGGAGGGGGGGCCAACACCGGGGAGCTGTTTTTT. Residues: CASSYSWGGGANTGELFF.

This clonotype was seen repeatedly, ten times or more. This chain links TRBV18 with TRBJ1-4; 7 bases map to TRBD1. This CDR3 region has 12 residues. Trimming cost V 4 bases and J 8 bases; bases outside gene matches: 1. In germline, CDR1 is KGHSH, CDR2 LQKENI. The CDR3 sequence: CASSRDREKLFF. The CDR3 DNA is TGTGCCAGCTCACGGGACAGAGAAAAACTGTTTTTT.

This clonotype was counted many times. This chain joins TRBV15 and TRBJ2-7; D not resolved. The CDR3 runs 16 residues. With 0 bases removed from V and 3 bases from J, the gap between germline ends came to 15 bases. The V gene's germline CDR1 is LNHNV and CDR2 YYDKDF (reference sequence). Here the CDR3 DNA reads TGTGCCACCAGCAGAGATACGGCCACGGCGAGCTACGAGCAGTACTTC. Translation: CATSRDTATASYEQYF.

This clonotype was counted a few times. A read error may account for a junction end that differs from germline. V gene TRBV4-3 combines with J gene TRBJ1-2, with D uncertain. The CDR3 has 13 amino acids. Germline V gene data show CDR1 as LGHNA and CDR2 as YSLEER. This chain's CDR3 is CATSGGNHYCYTF. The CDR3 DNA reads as TGCGCCACCTCCGGAGGAAACCACTATTGCTACACCTTC.

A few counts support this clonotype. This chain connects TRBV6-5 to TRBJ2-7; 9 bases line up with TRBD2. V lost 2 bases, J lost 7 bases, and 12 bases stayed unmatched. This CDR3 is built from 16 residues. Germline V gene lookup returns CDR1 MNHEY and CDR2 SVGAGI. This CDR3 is CASSYAGKRGVGEQYF. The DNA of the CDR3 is TGTGCCAGCAGTTACGCCGGGAAGCGGGGGGTCGGGGAGCAGTACTTC.

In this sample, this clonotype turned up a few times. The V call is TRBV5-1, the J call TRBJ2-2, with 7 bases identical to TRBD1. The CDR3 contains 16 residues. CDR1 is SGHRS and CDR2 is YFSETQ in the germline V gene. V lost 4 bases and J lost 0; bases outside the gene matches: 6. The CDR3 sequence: CASSQGTEANTGELFF. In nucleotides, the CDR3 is TGCGCCAGCAGCCAAGGGACAGAAGCGAACACCGGGGAGCTGTTTTTT.

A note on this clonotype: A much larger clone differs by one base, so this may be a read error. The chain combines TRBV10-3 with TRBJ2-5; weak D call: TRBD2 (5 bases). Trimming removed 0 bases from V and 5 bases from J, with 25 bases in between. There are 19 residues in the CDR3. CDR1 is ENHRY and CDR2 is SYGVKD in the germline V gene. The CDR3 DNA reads TGTGCCATCAGTGAGTCGAAGAAGCGCCGCCGCCCCGGACTCGAGACCCAGTACTTC. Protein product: CAISESKKRRRPGLETQYF.

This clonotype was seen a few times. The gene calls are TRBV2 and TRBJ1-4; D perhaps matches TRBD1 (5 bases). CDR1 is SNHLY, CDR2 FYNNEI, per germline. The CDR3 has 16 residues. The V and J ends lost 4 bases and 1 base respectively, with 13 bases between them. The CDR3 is CASSALQGGTNEKLFF. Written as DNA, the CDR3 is TGTGCCAGCAGTGCTCTCCAGGGAGGAACTAATGAAAAACTGTTTTTT. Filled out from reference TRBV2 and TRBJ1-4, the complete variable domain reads EPEVTQTPSHQVTQMGQEVILRCVPISNHLYFYWYRQILGQKVEFLVSFYNNEISEKSEIFDDQFSVERPDGSNFTLKIRSTKLEDSAMYFCASSALQGGTNEKLFFGSGTQLSVL.

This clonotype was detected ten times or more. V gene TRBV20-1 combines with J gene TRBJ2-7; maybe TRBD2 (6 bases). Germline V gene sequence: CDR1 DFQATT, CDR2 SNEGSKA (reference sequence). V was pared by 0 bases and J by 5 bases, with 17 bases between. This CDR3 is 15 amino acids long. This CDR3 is CSARDAGQGPHEQYF. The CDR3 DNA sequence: TGCAGTGCTAGAGATGCGGGGCAGGGTCCTCACGAGCAGTACTTC.

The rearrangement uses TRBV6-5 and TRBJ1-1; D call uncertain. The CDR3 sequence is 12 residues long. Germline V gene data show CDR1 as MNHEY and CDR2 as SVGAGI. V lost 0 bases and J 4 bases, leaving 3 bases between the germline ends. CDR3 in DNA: TGTGCCAGCAGTTACTCAAGCACTGAAGCTTTCTTT. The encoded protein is CASSYSSTEAFF.

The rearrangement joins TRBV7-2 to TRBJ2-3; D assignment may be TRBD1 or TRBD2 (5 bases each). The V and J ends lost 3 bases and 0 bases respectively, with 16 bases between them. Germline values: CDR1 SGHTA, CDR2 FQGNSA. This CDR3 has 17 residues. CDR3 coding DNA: TGTGCCAGCAGCTTGAACGGGGCGGGCGTTAGCACAGATACGCAGTATTTT. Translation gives CASSLNGAGVSTDTQYF.

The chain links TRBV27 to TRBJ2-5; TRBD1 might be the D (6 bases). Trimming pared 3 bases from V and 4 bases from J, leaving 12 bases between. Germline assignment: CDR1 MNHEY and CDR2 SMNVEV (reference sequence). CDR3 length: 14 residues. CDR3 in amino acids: CASSFQGMRETQYF. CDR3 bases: TGTGCCAGCAGTTTCCAGGGGATGAGAGAGACCCAGTACTTC.

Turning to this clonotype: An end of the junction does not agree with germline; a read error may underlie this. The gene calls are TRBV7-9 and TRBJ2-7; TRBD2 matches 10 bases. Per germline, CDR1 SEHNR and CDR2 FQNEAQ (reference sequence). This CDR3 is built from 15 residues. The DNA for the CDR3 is TGTACCAGCAGCTTATCTAGCGGGAGCTCCTACGAGCAGTACTTC. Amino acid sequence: CTSSLSSGSSYEQYF.

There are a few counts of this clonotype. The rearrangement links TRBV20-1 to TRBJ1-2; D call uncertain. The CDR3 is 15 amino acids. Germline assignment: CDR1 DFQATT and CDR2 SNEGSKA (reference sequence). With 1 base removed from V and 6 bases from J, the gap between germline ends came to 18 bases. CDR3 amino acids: CSARGMEEVGHGYTF. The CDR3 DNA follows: TGCAGTGCTAGAGGAATGGAGGAGGTGGGCCATGGCTACACCTTC.

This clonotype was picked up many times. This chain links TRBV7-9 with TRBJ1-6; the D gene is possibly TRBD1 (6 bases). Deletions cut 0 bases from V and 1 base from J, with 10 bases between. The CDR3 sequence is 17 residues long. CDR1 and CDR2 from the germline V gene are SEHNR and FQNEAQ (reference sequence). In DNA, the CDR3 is TGTGCCAGCAGCTTAGCCCGGGGGCGGTCCTATAATTCACCCCTCCACTTT. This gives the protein CASSLARGRSYNSPLHF.

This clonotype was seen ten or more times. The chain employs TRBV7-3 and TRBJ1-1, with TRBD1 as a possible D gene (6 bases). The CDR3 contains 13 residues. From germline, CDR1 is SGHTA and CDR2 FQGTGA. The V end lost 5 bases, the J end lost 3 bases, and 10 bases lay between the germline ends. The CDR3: CASSPNRDTEAFF. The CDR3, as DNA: TGTGCCAGCAGCCCCAACAGGGACACTGAAGCTTTCTTT.

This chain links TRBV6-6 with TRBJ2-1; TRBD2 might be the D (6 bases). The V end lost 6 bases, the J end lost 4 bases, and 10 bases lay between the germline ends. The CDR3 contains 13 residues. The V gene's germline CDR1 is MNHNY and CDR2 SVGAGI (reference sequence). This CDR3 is CASSHGGYNEQFF. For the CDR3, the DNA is TGTGCCAGCAGCCACGGGGGATACAATGAGCAGTTCTTC.

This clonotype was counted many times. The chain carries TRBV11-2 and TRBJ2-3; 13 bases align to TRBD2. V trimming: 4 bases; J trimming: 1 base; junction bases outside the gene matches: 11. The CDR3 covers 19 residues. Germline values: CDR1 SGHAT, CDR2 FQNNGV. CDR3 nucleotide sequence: TGTGCCAGCAGCTGGGAACTAGCGGGGGGGCAGACAGGCACAGATACGCAGTATTTT. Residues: CASSWELAGGQTGTDTQYF.

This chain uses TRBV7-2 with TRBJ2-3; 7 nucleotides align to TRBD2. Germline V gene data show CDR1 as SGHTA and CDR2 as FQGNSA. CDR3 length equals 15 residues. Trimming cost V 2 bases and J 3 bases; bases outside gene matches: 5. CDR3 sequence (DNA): TGTGCCAGCAGCTTATCCGGGACTACAACAGATACGCAGTATTTT. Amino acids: CASSLSGTTTDTQYF.

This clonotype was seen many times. The CDR3 nucleotides are TGTGCCAGCAGTTTAGCCCCTGGTAGGGCCGAAAATTCACCCCTCCACTTT. Translated, it gives CASSLAPGRAENSPLHF. The V and J genes are TRBV27 and TRBJ1-6; D is uncertain. Germline assignment: CDR1 MNHEY and CDR2 SMNVEV (reference sequence). The CDR3 is 17 residues long. The V end was cut by 2 bases, the J end by 7 bases, with 18 bases between.

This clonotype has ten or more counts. The CDR3 DNA sequence: TGTGCCAGCACCGCCGGGACAGGGGTTTCACCCCTCCACTTT. The encoded protein is CASTAGTGVSPLHF. The V call is TRBV7-9, the J call TRBJ1-6, with 10 bases identical to TRBD1. This CDR3 has 14 residues. Germline V gene sequence: CDR1 SEHNR, CDR2 FQNEAQ (reference sequence). V lost 7 bases, J lost 9 bases, and 6 bases stayed unmatched.

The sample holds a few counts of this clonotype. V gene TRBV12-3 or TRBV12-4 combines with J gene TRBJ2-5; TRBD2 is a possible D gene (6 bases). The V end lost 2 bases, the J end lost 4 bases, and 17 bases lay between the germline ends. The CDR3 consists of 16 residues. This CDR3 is CASSLTSTPFVETQYF. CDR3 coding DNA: TGTGCCAGCAGTTTAACTAGCACGCCCTTCGTAGAGACCCAGTACTTC.